This T cell receptor beta chain was recorded in a study of chronic HIV infection and antiretroviral therapy. CDR1 and CDR2 from the germline V gene are MDHEN and SYDVKM. V lost 3 bases and J lost 2; bases outside the gene matches: 4. The CDR3 totals 15 residues. From the 5' RACE reads, TCRdb called clonotypes with MiXCR, one entry per CDR3 protein. The sample has roughly 48,000 distinct CDR3 sequences, under 20% seen once; the top ten hold 2.8%. V gene TRBV28 combines with J gene TRBJ2-3; 8 bases align to TRBD1. Sequencing input: peripheral blood. This TCR came from an adult who had HIV and had not received antiretroviral therapy, or was an uninfected healthy control (not recorded which). CDR3 coding DNA: TGTGCCAGCAGTTTGGGGACAGGTGTCACAGATACGCAGTATTTT. Its translation is CASSLGTGVTDTQYF.